The source of this T cell receptor beta chain is a study of cytomegalovirus exposure and HLA in healthy donors. Study-level information: An earlier analysis identified approximately 110 million unique TCR beta sequences in about 200 million T cells. Whole-study findings and limits: What was likely a sequencing artifact was a cluster of highly shared sequence variants. Being productive about 90% or about 30% of the time was typical of most TCR beta V segments in an earlier analysis.

The PCR used 60 Vbeta and 13 Jbeta primers. TCRdb's table, derived via immunoSEQ multiplex PCR, lists solely in-frame clones and lacks some. In the table there are 55,000 to 65,000 clones, about 89% of which are singletons. This clone was seen only a few times. Its specificity is not known. J lost 8 bases, V lost 4 bases, and 9 bases had no gene match. This CDR3 has 16 residues. Germline CDR1 reads SGHRS; CDR2 reads YFSETQ. Healthy donors of bone marrow made up the group. The clonotype originates from a man under 40 in good health and CMV-seropositive. The specimen was PBMCs. The rearrangement joins TRBV5-1 to TRBJ2-1, with 13 bases lining up with TRBD2. CDR3 bases: TGCGCCAGCAGCAAGGGACTAGCGGGATCAAAGGATGAGCAGTTCTTC. Translating gives CASSKGLAGSKDEQFF.